Below are 17 T cell receptor beta chains sequenced from a single sample in a study of pediatric ulcerative colitis (dated by TCRdb to the late 2010s). During colonoscopy, one to two rectal pinch biopsies were obtained for research purposes. The library was built by means of the immunoSEQ multiplex PCR assay. Here the immuneACCESS table is served through TCRdb, limited to in-frame sequences with V and J called. Missing clones are a known gap in these copies; in checked studies unresolved V genes cover under half, and the rest lacks a known reason. This sample has some 25,000 clones in its table, and 70% to 75% of those were observed once. 7.8% of the sample comes from the top ten. Input material: gut tissue. These receptors originate from a boy between 10 and 17 years old with severe ulcerative colitis.

This sequence joins TRBV6-1 and TRBJ1-2, with TRBD1 matching over 8 bases. Germline assignment: CDR1 MNHNS and CDR2 SASEGT. V shed 6 bases, J shed 6 bases, and the junction held 3 bases outside the gene matches. There are 12 residues in the CDR3. This CDR3 reads CASRSTGDGYTF. CDR3 DNA: TGTGCCAGCAGGTCGACAGGGGATGGCTACACCTTC.

V is TRBV10-3 and J is TRBJ2-3; 8 positions agree with TRBD1. The V gene's germline CDR1 is ENHRY and CDR2 SYGVKD. The CDR3 spans 15 residues. The ends lost 6 bases at V and 1 base at J; junction bases unmatched: 6. This CDR3 reads CAISDSQGGTDTQYF. CDR3 DNA: TGTGCCATCAGCGATTCACAGGGGGGCACAGATACGCAGTATTTT.

This clone was seen only a few times. The V and J genes are TRBV7-8 and TRBJ2-2; no reliable D call. Per the germline V gene, CDR1 is SGHVS and CDR2 is FQNEAQ. V lost 3 bases and J lost 5, with 13 bases in between. This CDR3 comprises 15 residues. CDR3 sequence (DNA): TGTGCCAGCAGCTTCACCGAATCAAGAACCGGGGAGCTGTTTTTT. Its protein is CASSFTESRTGELFF.

The chain has TRBV29-1 and TRBJ1-2, with TRBD1 as a possible D gene (5 bases). V was shortened by 6 bases and J by 4 bases, with 15 bases between the two germline ends. Germline CDR1 and CDR2: SQVTM and ANQGSEA. The CDR3 spans 13 residues. The CDR3 DNA follows: TGCAGCGTGGGGGGTACTTGGAGCTATGGCTACACCTTC. Translating it yields CSVGGTWSYGYTF.

The rearrangement joins TRBV5-1 to TRBJ2-3; perhaps D is TRBD1 or TRBD2 (5 bases each). The CDR3 loop spans 15 amino acids. Between the trimmed V and J ends, which lost 4 bases and 2 bases, there was a span of 14 bases. Germline CDR1 is SGHRS and CDR2 is YFSETQ. In nucleotides, the CDR3 is TGCGCCAGCAGCCGAGTTAGGGGAGACACAGATACGCAGTATTTT. Amino acids: CASSRVRGDTDTQYF.

This clone came up once. The chain carries TRBV27 and TRBJ1-4; D is unclear. The CDR3 is 16 amino acids. The V gene's germline CDR1 is MNHEY and CDR2 SMNVEV (reference sequence). Trimming removed 3 bases from V and 0 bases from J, with 11 bases in between. The CDR3 coding sequence is TGTGCCAGCAGTTTGGATCCGGGAGCAACTAATGAAAAACTGTTTTTT. Its protein product is CASSLDPGATNEKLFF. Combining the CDR3 with reference TRBV27 and TRBJ1-4 gives the whole variable domain EAQVTQNPRYLITVTGKKLTVTCSQNMNHEYMSWYRQDPGLGLRQIYYSMNVEVTDKGDVPEGYKVSRKEKRNFPLILESPSPNQTSLYFCASSLDPGATNEKLFFGSGTQLSVL.

This clone appeared a few times. The chain uses TRBV6-1 and TRBJ2-5; D call uncertain. The CDR3 runs to 13 residues. Deletions cut 8 bases from V and 5 bases from J, with 15 bases between. The germline V gene has CDR1 MNHNS and CDR2 SASEGT. The CDR3 protein is CASSDLLRETQYF. In DNA form, the CDR3 reads TGTGCCAGCTCTGACCTGCTCCGGGAGACCCAGTACTTC.

This clone was found once. V gene TRBV10-3 combines with J gene TRBJ2-1; D ambiguous. CDR1 is ENHRY, CDR2 SYGVKD, per germline. V was trimmed by 7 bases and J by 5 bases, leaving 12 bases between them. The CDR3 contains 13 residues. The CDR3 bases are TGTGCCATCACCTCCGGGTTGGACAATGAGCAGTTCTTC. Protein product: CAITSGLDNEQFF.

The chain combines TRBV13 with TRBJ1-1; the match to TRBD1 covers 8 bases. CDR1 is PRHDT, CDR2 FYEKMQ, per germline (reference sequence). CDR3 length: 17 residues. J gave up 1 base and V 5 bases, and 12 bases lay outside the gene matches. CDR3 DNA: TGTGCCAGCAGCCCCGGGGGGGGAGGGACAGGGAACACTGAAGCTTTCTTT. Its translation: CASSPGGGGTGNTEAFF.

The chain employs TRBV6-5 and TRBJ2-7, with TRBD1 identical over 12 bases. The germline V gene has CDR1 MNHEY and CDR2 SVGAGI. The CDR3 extends over 15 amino acids. J was trimmed by 7 bases and V by 4 bases; bases with no gene match: 8. CDR3 nucleotides: TGTGCCAGCAGTTCGCCGGGACAGGGGGCAAGAGAGCAGTACTTC. Its translation: CASSSPGQGAREQYF.

This clone was counted a few times. The rearrangement uses TRBV5-1 and TRBJ2-1; D is perhaps TRBD1 (6 bases). The CDR3 length is 15 residues. The ends were cut back, 0 bases at V and 1 base at J, with 8 bases in the middle. Germline V CDR1 and CDR2: SGHRS, YFSETQ. The CDR3 sequence: CASSLVGQSYNEQFF. The CDR3, as DNA: TGCGCCAGCAGCTTGGTCGGACAGTCCTACAATGAGCAGTTCTTC. The full variable domain, its missing parts supplied by reference TRBV5-1 and TRBJ2-1, is KAGVTQTPRYLIKTRGQQVTLSCSPISGHRSVSWYQQTPGQGLQFLFEYFSETQRNKGNFPGRFSGRQFSNSRSEMNVSTLELGDSALYLCASSLVGQSYNEQFFGPGTRLTVL.

The genes are TRBV19 and TRBJ2-7, with 8 bases that match TRBD2. With V trimmed by 5 bases and J by 2 bases, 5 bases remained unmatched. This CDR3 has 14 residues. Germline V gene lookup returns CDR1 LNHDA and CDR2 SQIVND (reference sequence). The CDR3 nucleotides are TGTGCCAGTAGTGTCTTAGCGGGAACCTACGAGCAGTACTTC. Translated, it gives CASSVLAGTYEQYF.

There are a few counts of this clone. This sequence joins TRBV10-2 and TRBJ1-5; D uncertain. Deletions cut 8 bases from V and 0 bases from J, with 23 bases between. Germline lookup yields CDR1 WSHSY and CDR2 SAAADI. CDR3 length: 18 residues. CDR3 coding DNA: TGCGCCAGCTCTATTGCCGCTCCGTCGACGGCTAGCAATCAGCCCCAGCATTTT. This sequence encodes CASSIAAPSTASNQPQHF.

By proportion, this clone is medium-sized. This chain links TRBV7-9 with TRBJ2-7; D gene ambiguous. The V gene lost 4 bases and the J gene lost 3 bases, with 19 bases spanning the gap. Per the germline V gene, CDR1 is SEHNR and CDR2 is FQNEAQ (reference sequence). The CDR3 is made up of 16 amino acids. Here the CDR3 reads CASSSQSPGGYYEQYF. The CDR3 bases are TGTGCCAGCAGCTCCCAGAGTCCGGGCGGATACTACGAGCAGTACTTC.

The chain is built from TRBV5-4 and TRBJ2-7, with TRBD2 identical over 10 bases. Germline V CDR1 and CDR2: SGHNT, YYREEE (reference sequence). Unmatched junction bases numbered 7, after V lost 5 bases and J lost 2 bases. This CDR3 contains 15 residues. In DNA, the CDR3 is TGTGCCAGCAGTATTAGCGGGAGGCCCCCCTACGAGCAGTACTTC. Amino acid sequence: CASSISGRPPYEQYF.

V and J are TRBV2 and TRBJ1-2; 9 positions match TRBD1. Germline V gives CDR1 SNHLY, CDR2 FYNNEI. The CDR3 runs to 14 residues. V shed 8 bases, J shed 2 bases, and the junction held 6 bases outside the gene matches. CDR3 nucleotide sequence: TGTGCCAGCGGTGGGACAGGGCGAAACTATGGCTACACCTTC. Its translation: CASGGTGRNYGYTF.

The chain has TRBV4-1 and TRBJ1-2; D is unclear. The CDR3 length is 16 residues. Trimming stripped 0 bases from V and 0 bases from J, with 11 bases between. Per the germline V gene, CDR1 is MGHRA and CDR2 is YSYEKL. The CDR3 nucleotides read TGCGCCAGCAGCCAAGATATGGCCTATACTAACTATGGCTACACCTTC. Translated, it gives CASSQDMAYTNYGYTF.